This T cell receptor beta chain derives from a study of T cells in Graves' hyperthyroidism and ophthalmopathy. Overall study: Initial diagnosis, before any treatment, was when peripheral blood was collected. Study-wide findings and caveats: Most thyroid clonotypes expanded above 0.001 were also detected in blood. Ophthalmopathy, which appeared later, was predicted by the model a median approximately 6.7 months before onset.

The CDR3 runs to 13 residues. With 6 bases removed from V and 4 bases from J, the gap between germline ends came to 12 bases. Per the germline V gene, CDR1 is MNHNS and CDR2 is SASEGT. Hyperthyroidism patients were newly diagnosed, had disease duration under 2 months, and were aged 18 to 65 years. This clonotype was counted a few times. As yet, its antigen is unknown. TCR beta CDR3 regions were amplified from RNA. During a first-round RT-PCR of the TCR CDR3, the HTBI primer set was used. TCRdb redid the calling of the multiplex PCR reads with MiXCR, one entry per CDR3 protein. The profile shows more than 550,000 distinct CDR3 sequences, 15% to 20% of them singletons.

Sequenced input: blood. The chain employs TRBV6-1 and TRBJ1-2; a weak D match, TRBD1 (6 bases). The clonotype was recovered from a man aged 45-60 years with Graves' hyperthyroidism. The CDR3 DNA reads as TGTGCCAGCAGACAAACAGGGATCTATGGCTACACCTTC. Amino acid sequence: CASRQTGIYGYTF.